One and the same sample provided the 9 T cell receptor beta chains below, sequenced in a study of preoperative IRX-2 immunotherapy in early breast cancer (dated by TCRdb to 2018 to 2020). The label giving this sample's treatment or condition can be read as: preoperative locoregional IRX-2 cytokine immunotherapy. Preparation of the library involved the immunoSEQ multiplex PCR assay. The table was pulled from immuneACCESS by TCRdb, which kept in-frame rearrangements only. Such tables lose some clones; where checked, under half of the loss comes from unresolved V genes, and the rest has no known cause. This sample holds a few thousand clones; more than 75% were observed only once. The top ten clones comprise 7% of the sample. The source was tumor tissue, collected after IRX-2 immunotherapy. All receptors derive from a human donor with breast cancer.

This chain connects TRBV14 to TRBJ1-1; TRBD1 might be the D (5 bases). Germline V lookup: CDR1 SGHDN, CDR2 FVKESK. V gave up 3 bases and J gave up 11 bases, with 22 bases separating them. This CDR3 spans 15 amino acids. CDR3 sequence reads: CASSQIPDTLHPAFF. DNA of the CDR3: TGTGCCAGCAGCCAGATACCGGACACACTCCACCCTGCTTTCTTT.

This chain connects TRBV6-8 to TRBJ2-7; D not certain. The CDR3 loop spans 13 amino acids. The germline V gene encodes CDR1 MNHGY and CDR2 SAAAGT. V shed 5 bases and J shed 12 bases, with 20 bases lying between them. The CDR3 coding sequence is TGTGCCAGCAGTCCGAGCTCTAGTATTCGTTGGTACTTC. Translated, it gives CASSPSSSIRWYF.

A few counts support this clone. The rearrangement uses TRBV6-8 and TRBJ1-2; a weak D match, TRBD1 (6 bases). CDR3 length: 13 amino acids. From germline, CDR1 is MNHGY and CDR2 SAAAGT. Trimming stripped 5 bases from V and 3 bases from J, with 10 bases between. CDR3 in DNA: TGTGCCAGCAGTGTTAACAGGGACTATGGCTACACCTTC. Encoded protein: CASSVNRDYGYTF.

The chain employs TRBV19 and TRBJ1-1, with TRBD1 as a possible D gene (6 bases). This CDR3 region has 14 residues. Germline CDR1 and CDR2: LNHDA and SQIVND (reference sequence). V lost 7 bases and J lost 5, with 17 bases in between. CDR3 DNA: TGTGCCAGTACCAATGGGGGGCTGAGGACTGAAGCTTTCTTT. Its protein product is CASTNGGLRTEAFF.

The chain recombines TRBV6-8 with TRBJ1-3; no clear D. The CDR3 runs to 12 residues. Trimming pared 5 bases from V and 4 bases from J, leaving 6 bases between. Germline values: CDR1 MNHGY, CDR2 SAAAGT. The CDR3 sequence: CASSVTGNTIYF. CDR3 DNA: TGTGCCAGCAGTGTCACCGGAAACACCATATATTTT.

The V call is TRBV19, the J call TRBJ2-3; TRBD2 is a possible D gene (5 bases). V was shortened by 5 bases and J by 0 bases, with 12 bases between the two germline ends. Germline values: CDR1 LNHDA, CDR2 SQIVND (reference sequence). CDR3 length: 15 residues. This chain's CDR3 is CASSGRAISTDTQYF. CDR3 in DNA: TGTGCCAGTAGTGGGCGGGCCATTAGCACAGATACGCAGTATTTT.

This chain links TRBV19 with TRBJ2-4; D not certain. Trimming cost V 0 bases and J 4 bases, with 16 bases left between them. CDR3 length: 17 amino acids. Germline CDR1 and CDR2: LNHDA and SQIVND (reference sequence). The chain's CDR3 is CASSIDFARTRKNIQYF. The CDR3 DNA is TGTGCCAGTAGTATAGATTTCGCGCGGACCCGGAAAAACATTCAGTACTTC.

The CDR3 region has the DNA TGTGCCAGCAGTTACTCGATCCCAGGGGACTTTACCTACGAGCAGTACTTC. Protein sequence: CASSYSIPGDFTYEQYF. V is TRBV6-8 and J is TRBJ2-7, with D perhaps being TRBD1 or TRBD2 (6 bases each). Germline assignment: CDR1 MNHGY and CDR2 SAAAGT. Trimming cost V 0 bases and J 2 bases, with 17 bases left between them. The CDR3 covers 17 residues.

The V gene is TRBV19, the J gene TRBJ1-2; D may be TRBD1 (6 bases). The CDR3 has 14 residues. The V end lost 9 bases, the J end lost 4 bases, and 18 bases lay between the germline ends. Per germline, CDR1 LNHDA and CDR2 SQIVND (reference sequence). CDR3: CASVGAGRAYGYTF. The CDR3 nucleotides are TGTGCCAGCGTGGGGGCAGGGCGGGCCTATGGCTACACCTTC.